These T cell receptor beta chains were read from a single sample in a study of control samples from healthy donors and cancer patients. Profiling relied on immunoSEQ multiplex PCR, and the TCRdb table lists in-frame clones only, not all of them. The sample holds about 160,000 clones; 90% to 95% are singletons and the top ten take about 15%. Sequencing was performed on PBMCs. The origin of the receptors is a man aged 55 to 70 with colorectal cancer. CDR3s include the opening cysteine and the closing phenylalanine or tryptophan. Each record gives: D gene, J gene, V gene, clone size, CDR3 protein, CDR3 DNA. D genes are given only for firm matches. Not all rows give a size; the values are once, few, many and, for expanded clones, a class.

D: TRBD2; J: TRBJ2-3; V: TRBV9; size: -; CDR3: CASSVEAGGATDTQYF; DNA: TGTGCCAGCAGCGTAGAGGCGGGGGGGGCCACAGATACGCAGTATTTT
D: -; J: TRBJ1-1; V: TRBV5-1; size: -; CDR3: CASSPRTFVPGDTEAFF; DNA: TGCGCCAGCAGCCCGAGGACCTTTGTCCCAGGAGACACTGAAGCTTTCTTT
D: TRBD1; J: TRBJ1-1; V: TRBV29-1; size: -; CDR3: CSIMTGRGTEAFF; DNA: TGCAGCATAATGACAGGGAGGGGGACTGAAGCTTTCTTT
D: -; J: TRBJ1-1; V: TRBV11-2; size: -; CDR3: CASSLESWSEAFF; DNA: TGTGCCAGCAGCTTAGAATCCTGGAGTGAAGCTTTCTTT
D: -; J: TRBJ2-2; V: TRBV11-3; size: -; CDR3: CASSLSGANTGELFF; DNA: TGTGCCAGCAGCTTATCAGGGGCGAACACCGGGGAGCTGTTTTTT
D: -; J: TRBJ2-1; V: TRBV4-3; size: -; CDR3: CASSQEGLSSYNEQFF; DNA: TGCGCCAGCAGCCAAGAAGGGCTGAGCTCCTACAATGAGCAGTTCTTC
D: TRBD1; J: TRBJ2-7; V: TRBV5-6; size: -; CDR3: CASSPGQHHSYEQYF; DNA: TGTGCCAGCAGCCCGGGACAGCACCACTCCTACGAGCAGTACTTC
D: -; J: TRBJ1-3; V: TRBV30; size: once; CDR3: CAWRSLGSSGNTIYF; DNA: TGTGCCTGGAGGTCGTTGGGGAGTTCTGGAAACACCATATATTTT
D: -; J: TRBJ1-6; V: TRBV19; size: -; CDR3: CASRAQGNNSPLHF; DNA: TGTGCCAGTAGGGCCCAGGGTAATAATTCACCCCTCCACTTT
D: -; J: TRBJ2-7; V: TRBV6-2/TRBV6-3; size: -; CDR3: CASSSQGNEQYF; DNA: TGTGCCAGCAGCTCCCAGGGGAACGAGCAGTACTTC
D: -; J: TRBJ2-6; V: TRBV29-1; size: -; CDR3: CSVEEGTDFSGANVLTF; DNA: TGCAGCGTTGAAGAAGGGACGGACTTCTCTGGGGCCAACGTCCTGACTTTC
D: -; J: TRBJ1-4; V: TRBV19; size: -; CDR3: CASSTSKRGLPNEKLFF; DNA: TGTGCCAGTTCAACTTCAAAGCGGGGGTTGCCTAATGAAAAACTGTTTTTT
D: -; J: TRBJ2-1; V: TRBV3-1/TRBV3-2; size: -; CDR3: CASSQDQGNEQFF; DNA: TGTGCCAGCAGCCAAGATCAGGGCAATGAGCAGTTCTTC
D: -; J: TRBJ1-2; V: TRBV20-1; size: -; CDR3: CSASPVDGYTF; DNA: TGCAGTGCTTCCCCAGTAGATGGCTACACCTTC
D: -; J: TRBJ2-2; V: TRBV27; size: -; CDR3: CASMSSPTGELFF; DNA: TGTGCCAGCATGTCTAGCCCTACCGGGGAGCTGTTTTTT
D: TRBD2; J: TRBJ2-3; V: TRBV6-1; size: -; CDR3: CASSEAGLAVPTSTDTQYF; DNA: TGTGCCAGCAGTGAAGCGGGACTAGCGGTACCCACTAGCACAGATACGCAGTATTTT
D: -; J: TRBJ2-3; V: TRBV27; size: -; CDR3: CASYQGPDTQYF; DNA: TGTGCCAGTTATCAGGGGCCGGATACGCAGTATTTT
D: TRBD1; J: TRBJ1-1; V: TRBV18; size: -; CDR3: CASSPGTGGARTEAFF; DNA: TGTGCCAGCTCCCCCGGGACAGGGGGCGCGAGAACTGAAGCTTTCTTT
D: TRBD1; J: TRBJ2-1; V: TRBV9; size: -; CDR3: CASKQLRQGPYNEQFF; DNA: TGTGCCAGCAAGCAACTGAGACAGGGCCCATACAATGAGCAGTTCTTC
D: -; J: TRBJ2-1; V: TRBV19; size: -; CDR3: CASSWGYNEQFF; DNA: TGTGCCAGTAGTTGGGGCTACAATGAGCAGTTCTTC
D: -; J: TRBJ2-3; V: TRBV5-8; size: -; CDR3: CASSLRGKVGTDTQYF; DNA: TGTGCCAGCAGCTTGAGAGGAAAGGTTGGCACAGATACGCAGTATTTT
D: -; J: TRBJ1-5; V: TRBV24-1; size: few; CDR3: CATSDNWSNQPQHF; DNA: TGTGCCACCAGTGATAATTGGAGCAATCAGCCCCAGCATTTT
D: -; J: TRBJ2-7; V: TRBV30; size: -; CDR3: CAWSMGHYEQYF; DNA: TGTGCCTGGAGCATGGGGCACTACGAGCAGTACTTC
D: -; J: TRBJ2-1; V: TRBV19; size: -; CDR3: CASGGGTGDEQFF; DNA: TGTGCCAGTGGGGGGGGCACGGGAGATGAGCAGTTCTTC
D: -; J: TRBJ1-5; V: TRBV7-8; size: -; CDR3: CASSLAMVSNQPQHF; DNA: TGTGCCAGCAGCCTCGCAATGGTTAGCAATCAGCCCCAGCATTTT
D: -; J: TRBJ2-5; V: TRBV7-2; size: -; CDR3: CASSLSTRATGTQYF; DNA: TGTGCCAGCAGCTTATCTACCAGGGCTACGGGGACCCAGTACTTC
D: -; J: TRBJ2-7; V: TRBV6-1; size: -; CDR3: CASSEAGGMYEQYF; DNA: TGTGCCAGCAGTGAAGCGGGCGGGATGTACGAGCAGTACTTC
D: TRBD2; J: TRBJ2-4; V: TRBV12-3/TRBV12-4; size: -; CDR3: CASSPDWGGIQYF; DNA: TGTGCCAGCAGCCCCGACTGGGGGGGCATTCAGTACTTC
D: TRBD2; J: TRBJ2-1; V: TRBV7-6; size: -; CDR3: CASSLGLAGNNEQFF; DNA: TGTGCCAGCAGCTTAGGACTAGCGGGAAACAATGAGCAGTTCTTC
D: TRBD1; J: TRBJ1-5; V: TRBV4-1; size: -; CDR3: CASSRSTGGRQPQHF; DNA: TGCGCCAGCAGCCGCTCGACAGGGGGCCGTCAGCCCCAGCATTTT
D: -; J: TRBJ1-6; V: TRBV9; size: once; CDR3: CASSPQGSPAALHF; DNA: TGTGCCAGCAGCCCCCAGGGGTCCCCGGCAGCCCTCCACTTT
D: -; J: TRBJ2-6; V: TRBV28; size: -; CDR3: CASSLSYGWGDSGANVLTF; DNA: TGTGCCAGCAGTTTATCTTATGGGTGGGGGGACTCTGGGGCCAACGTCCTGACTTTC
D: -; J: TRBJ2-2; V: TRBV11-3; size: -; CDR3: CASSFNQGPSTGELFF; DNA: TGTGCCAGCAGCTTTAATCAGGGCCCCAGCACCGGGGAGCTGTTTTTT
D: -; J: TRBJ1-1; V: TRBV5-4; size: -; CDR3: CASSFGRHPLQYTEAFF; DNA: TGTGCCAGCAGCTTTGGCCGACACCCCCTGCAGTACACTGAAGCTTTCTTT
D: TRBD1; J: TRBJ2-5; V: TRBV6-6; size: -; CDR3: CASRSGTGVETQYF; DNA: TGTGCCAGCAGGTCCGGGACAGGGGTAGAGACCCAGTACTTC
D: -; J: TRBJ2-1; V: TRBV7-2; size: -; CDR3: CASSLSSYNEQFF; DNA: TGTGCCAGCAGCCTTAGCTCCTACAATGAGCAGTTCTTC
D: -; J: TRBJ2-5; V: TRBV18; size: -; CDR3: CASSPLSAQETQYF; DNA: TGTGCCAGCTCACCACTGTCGGCCCAAGAGACCCAGTACTTC